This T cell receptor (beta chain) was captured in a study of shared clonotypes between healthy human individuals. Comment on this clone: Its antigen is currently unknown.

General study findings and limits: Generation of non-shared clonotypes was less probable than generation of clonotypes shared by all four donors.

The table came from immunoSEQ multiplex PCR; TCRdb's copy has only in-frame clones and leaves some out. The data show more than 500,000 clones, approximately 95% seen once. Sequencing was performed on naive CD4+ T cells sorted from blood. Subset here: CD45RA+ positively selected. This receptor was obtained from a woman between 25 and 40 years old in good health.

The CDR3 region is CASSSNNEQFF. CDR3 in DNA: TGTGCCAGCAGCTCGAACAATGAGCAGTTCTTC. The rearrangement joins TRBV7-9 to TRBJ2-1, with D hard to call. The V end lost 4 bases, the J end lost 5 bases, and 3 bases lay between the germline ends. This CDR3 is built from 11 residues. CDR1 and CDR2 (germline): SEHNR, FQNEAQ (reference sequence).